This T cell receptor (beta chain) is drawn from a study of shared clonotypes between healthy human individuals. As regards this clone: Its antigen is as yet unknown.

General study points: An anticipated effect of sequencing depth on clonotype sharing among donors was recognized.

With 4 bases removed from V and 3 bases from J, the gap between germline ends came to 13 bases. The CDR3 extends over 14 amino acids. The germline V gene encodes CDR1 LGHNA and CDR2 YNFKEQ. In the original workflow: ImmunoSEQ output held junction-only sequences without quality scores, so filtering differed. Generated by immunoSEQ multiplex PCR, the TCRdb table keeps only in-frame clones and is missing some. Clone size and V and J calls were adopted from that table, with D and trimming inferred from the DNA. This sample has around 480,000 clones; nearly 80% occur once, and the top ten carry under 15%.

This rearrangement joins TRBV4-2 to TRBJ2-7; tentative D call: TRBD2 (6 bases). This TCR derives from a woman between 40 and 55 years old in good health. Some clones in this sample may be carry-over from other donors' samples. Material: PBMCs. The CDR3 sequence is CASSPGPAGYEQYF. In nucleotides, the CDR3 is TGTGCCAGCAGCCCAGGGCCAGCGGGCTACGAGCAGTACTTC.